A single T cell receptor beta chain is shown here with its context. Assay: immunoSEQ multiplex PCR; the TCRdb copy retains only in-frame clones and omits some. The table records approximately 170,000 clones, 83% of them present only once. The germline V and J ends were trimmed by 0 bases and 5 bases, with 12 bases remaining between them. The CDR3 spans 16 residues. Germline loops: CDR1 SGHNT, CDR2 YYREEE (reference sequence). These data come from a study of blood T cell repertoires in COVID-19. This clonotype was sampled from an elderly woman with acute or convalescent COVID-19. The sample consisted of peripheral blood. The chain is built from TRBV5-4 and TRBJ1-6, with D unresolved. The CDR3 DNA follows: TGTGCCAGCAGCTTGGGTCCAGGCACCGATAATTCACCCCTCCACTTT. Protein product: CASSLGPGTDNSPLHF.